This TCR beta chain was profiled in a study of breast tumors, draining lymph nodes, adjacent tissues. Overall study findings and caveats: Tumor repertoires ranked between lymph nodes and nontumor tissue in diversity, with V and J gene preferences.

This clonotype showed up many times. Its antigen is not known. V was shortened by 4 bases and J by 2 bases, with 14 bases between the two germline ends. The CDR3 length is 15 residues. Germline lookup yields CDR1 SGHAT and CDR2 FQDESV (reference sequence). Using its own MiXCR run on the multiplex PCR reads, TCRdb lists one record per CDR3 protein. The repertoire holds 20,000 to 25,000 distinct CDR3 sequences, with approximately 49% as singletons. Sequenced sample: breast tumor tissue. This chain links TRBV11-1 with TRBJ2-5; a weak D match, TRBD2 (6 bases). The source is a female donor with breast cancer. Some clones in this sample may be carry-over from other donors' samples. The CDR3 protein is CASSYPGDLQETQYF. The DNA of the CDR3 is TGTGCCAGCAGCTATCCTGGGGACTTACAAGAGACCCAGTACTTC.